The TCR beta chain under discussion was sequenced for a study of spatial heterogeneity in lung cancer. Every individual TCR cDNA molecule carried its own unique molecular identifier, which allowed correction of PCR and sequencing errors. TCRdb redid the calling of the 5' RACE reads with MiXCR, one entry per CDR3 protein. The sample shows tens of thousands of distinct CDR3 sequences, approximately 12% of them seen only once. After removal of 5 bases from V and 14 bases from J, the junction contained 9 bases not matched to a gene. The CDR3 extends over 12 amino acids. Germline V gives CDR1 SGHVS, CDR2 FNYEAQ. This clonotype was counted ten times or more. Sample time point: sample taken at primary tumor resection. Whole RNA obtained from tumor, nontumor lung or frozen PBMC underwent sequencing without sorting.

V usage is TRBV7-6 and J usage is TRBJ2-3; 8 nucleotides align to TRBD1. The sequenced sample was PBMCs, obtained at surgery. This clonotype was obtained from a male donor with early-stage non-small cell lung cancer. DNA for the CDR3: TGTGCCAGCAGCCTCGAGGACAGGGTCCCGTATTTT. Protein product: CASSLEDRVPYF.